This TCR beta chain stems from a study of T cell responses to AZD1222 COVID-19 vaccine. Produced via immunoSEQ multiplex PCR; TCRdb's table is partial and in-frame only. The sample gives 250,000 or so clones, approximately 93% of which show up once; roughly 0.5% is in the top ten. This CDR3 contains 16 residues. The J segment lost 5 bases and the V segment lost 1 base, leaving 4 bases of the junction unmatched. Germline CDR1 reads SGHTA; CDR2 reads FQGNSA. With regard to this clone: Its antigen is still unknown.

Findings of the study overall: Repertoires were obtained only post-peak T cell response. Vaccination with two AZD1222 doses was followed by a rise in Spike-specific TCR breadth and depth. At baseline, just a handful of AZD1222 recipients tested seropositive.

Sequenced here: peripheral blood, sampled on day 0 of AZD1222 vaccination. This clonotype originated in an adult in good health. This chain links TRBV7-2 with TRBJ2-3; 12 bases map to TRBD2. The DNA for the CDR3 is TGTGCCAGCAGCTTAGGACTAGCGGGAGTTGAAGATACGCAGTATTTT. Its translation is CASSLGLAGVEDTQYF.